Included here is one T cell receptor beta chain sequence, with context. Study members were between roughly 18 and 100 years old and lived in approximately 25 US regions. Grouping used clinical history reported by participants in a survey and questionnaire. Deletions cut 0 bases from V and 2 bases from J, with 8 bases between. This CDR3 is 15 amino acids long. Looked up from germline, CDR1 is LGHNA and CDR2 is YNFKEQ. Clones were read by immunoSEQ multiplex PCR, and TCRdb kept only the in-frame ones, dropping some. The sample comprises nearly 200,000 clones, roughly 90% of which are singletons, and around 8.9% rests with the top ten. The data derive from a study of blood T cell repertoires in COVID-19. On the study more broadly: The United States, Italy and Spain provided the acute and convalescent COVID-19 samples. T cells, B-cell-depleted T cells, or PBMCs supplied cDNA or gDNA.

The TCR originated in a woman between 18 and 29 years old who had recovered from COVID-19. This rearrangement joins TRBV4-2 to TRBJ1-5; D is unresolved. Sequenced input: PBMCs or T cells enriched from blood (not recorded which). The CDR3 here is CASSQDEGGNQPQHF. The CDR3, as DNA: TGTGCCAGCAGCCAAGATGAGGGAGGCAATCAGCCCCAGCATTTT.